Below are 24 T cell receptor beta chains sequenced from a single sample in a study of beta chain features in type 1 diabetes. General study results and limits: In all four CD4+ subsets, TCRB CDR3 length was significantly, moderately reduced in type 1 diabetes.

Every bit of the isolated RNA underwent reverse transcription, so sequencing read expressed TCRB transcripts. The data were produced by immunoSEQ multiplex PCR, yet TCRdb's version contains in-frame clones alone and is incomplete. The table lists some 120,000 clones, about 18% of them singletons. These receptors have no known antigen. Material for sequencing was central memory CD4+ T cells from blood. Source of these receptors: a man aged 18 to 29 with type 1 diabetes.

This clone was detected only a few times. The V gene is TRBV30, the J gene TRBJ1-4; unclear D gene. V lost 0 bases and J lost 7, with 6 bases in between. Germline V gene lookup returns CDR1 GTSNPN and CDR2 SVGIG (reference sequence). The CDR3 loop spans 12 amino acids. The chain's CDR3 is CAWSVGFEKLFF. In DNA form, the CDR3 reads TGTGCCTGGAGTGTCGGCTTTGAAAAACTGTTTTTT.

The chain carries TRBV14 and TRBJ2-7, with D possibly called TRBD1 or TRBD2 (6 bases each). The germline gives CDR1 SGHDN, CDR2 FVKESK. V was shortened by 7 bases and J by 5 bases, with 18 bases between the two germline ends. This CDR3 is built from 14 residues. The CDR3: CASIVGGRNHEQYF. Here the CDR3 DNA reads TGTGCCAGCATAGTAGGGGGGAGAAACCACGAGCAGTACTTC. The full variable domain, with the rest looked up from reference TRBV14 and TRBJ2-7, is EAGVTQFPSHSVIEKGQTVTLRCDPISGHDNLYWYRRVMGKEIKFLLHFVKESKQDESGMPNNRFLAERTGGTYSTLKVQPAELEDSGVYFCASIVGGRNHEQYFGPGTRLTVT.

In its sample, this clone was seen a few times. The CDR3 region has the DNA TGCAGCGTTAAAGGGGCCTCCTACGAGCAGTACTTC. Translating it yields CSVKGASYEQYF. The chain is built from TRBV29-1 and TRBJ2-7, with D possibly matching TRBD1 (5 bases). The CDR3 spans 12 residues. V was cut by 5 bases and J by 0 bases, with 8 bases left in between. Germline V gene sequence: CDR1 SQVTM, CDR2 ANQGSEA.

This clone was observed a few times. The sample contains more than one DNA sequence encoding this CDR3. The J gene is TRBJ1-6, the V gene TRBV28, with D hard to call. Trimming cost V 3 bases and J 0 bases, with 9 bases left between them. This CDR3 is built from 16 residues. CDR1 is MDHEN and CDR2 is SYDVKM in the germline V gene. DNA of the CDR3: TGTGCCAGCAGTTTGGTACGGAGCTCCTATAATTCACCCCTCCACTTT. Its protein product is CASSLVRSSYNSPLHF.

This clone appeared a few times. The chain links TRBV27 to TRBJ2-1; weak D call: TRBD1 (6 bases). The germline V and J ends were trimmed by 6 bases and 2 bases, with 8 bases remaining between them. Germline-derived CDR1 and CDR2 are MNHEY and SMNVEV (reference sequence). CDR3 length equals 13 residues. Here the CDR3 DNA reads TGTGCCAGCAGCCGGACAGCCTACAATGAGCAGTTCTTC. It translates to CASSRTAYNEQFF.

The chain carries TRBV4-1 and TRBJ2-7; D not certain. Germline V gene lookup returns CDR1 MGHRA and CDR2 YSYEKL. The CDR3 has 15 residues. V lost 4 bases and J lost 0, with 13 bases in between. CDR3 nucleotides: TGCGCCAGCAGCCTTCTCTTTGTCGACTCCTACGAGCAGTACTTC. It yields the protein CASSLLFVDSYEQYF.

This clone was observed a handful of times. CDR3 loop: CASSPRTGGFDGYTF. CDR3 nucleotides: TGTGCCAGCAGTCCCCGGACAGGGGGATTCGATGGCTACACCTTC. The V gene is TRBV27, the J gene TRBJ1-2; 10 bases are a match to TRBD1. Germline CDR1 reads MNHEY; CDR2 reads SMNVEV (reference sequence). The V and J ends lost 5 bases and 6 bases, in that order; junction bases with no gene match: 9. The CDR3 covers 15 residues.

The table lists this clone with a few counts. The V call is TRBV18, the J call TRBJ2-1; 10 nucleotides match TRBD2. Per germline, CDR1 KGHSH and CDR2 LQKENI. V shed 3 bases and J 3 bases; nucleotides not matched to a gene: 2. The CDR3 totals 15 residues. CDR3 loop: CASSPGLADYNEQFF. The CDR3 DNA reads TGTGCCAGCTCACCCGGACTAGCGGACTACAATGAGCAGTTCTTC.

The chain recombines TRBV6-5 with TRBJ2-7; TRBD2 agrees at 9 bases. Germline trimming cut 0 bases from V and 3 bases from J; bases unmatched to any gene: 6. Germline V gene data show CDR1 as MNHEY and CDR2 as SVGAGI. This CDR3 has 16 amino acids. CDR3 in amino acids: CASSYSVTSGGYEQYF. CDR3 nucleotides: TGTGCCAGCAGTTACTCTGTGACTAGCGGAGGCTACGAGCAGTACTTC.

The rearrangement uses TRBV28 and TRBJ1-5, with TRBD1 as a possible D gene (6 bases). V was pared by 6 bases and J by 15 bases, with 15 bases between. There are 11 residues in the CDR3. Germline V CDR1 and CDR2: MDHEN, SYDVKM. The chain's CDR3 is CASSYLQGRHF. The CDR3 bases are TGTGCCAGCAGCTACCTACAGGGTCGGCATTTT.

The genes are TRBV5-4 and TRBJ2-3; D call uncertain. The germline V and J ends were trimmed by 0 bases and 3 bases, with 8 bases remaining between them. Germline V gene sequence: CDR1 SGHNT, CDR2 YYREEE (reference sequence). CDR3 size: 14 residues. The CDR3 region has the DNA TGTGCCAGCAGCTTGGAGGTTGTGACAGATACGCAGTATTTT. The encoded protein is CASSLEVVTDTQYF. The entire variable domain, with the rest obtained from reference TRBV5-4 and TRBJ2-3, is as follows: ETGVTQSPTHLIKTRGQQVTLRCSSQSGHNTVSWYQQALGQGPQFIFQYYREEENGRGNFPPRFSGLQFPNYSSELNVNALELDDSALYLCASSLEVVTDTQYFGPGTRLTVL.

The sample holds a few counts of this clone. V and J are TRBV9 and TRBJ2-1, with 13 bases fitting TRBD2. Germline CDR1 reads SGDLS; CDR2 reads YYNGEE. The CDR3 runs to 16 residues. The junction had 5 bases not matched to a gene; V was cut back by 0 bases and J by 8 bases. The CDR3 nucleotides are TGTGCCAGCAGCGTAGAGACTAGCGGGAGGACATATGAGCAGTTCTTC. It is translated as CASSVETSGRTYEQFF.

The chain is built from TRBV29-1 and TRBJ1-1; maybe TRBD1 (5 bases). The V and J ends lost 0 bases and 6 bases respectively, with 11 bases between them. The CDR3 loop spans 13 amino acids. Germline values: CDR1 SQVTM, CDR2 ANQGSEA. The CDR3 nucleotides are TGCAGCGTTGAAGACAGGGCCAGGGCTGAAGCTTTCTTT. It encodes CSVEDRARAEAFF.

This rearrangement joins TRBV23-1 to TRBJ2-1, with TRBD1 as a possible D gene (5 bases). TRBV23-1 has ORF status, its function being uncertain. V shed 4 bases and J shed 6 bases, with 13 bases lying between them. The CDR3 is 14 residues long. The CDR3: CASSLRDCCNEQFF. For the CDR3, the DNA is TGCGCCAGCAGTCTCAGGGATTGCTGCAATGAGCAGTTCTTC.

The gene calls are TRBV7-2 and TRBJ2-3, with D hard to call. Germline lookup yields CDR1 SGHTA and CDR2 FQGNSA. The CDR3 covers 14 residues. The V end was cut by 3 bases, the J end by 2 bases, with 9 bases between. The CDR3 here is CASSLASHTDTQYF. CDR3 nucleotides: TGTGCCAGCAGCTTGGCATCTCACACAGATACGCAGTATTTT.

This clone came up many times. Here the CDR3 reads CASSPDLAGVSDTQYF. Here the CDR3 DNA reads TGTGCCAGCAGTCCTGATTTGGCGGGAGTATCAGATACGCAGTATTTT. The chain is built from TRBV2 and TRBJ2-3, with 7 bases matching TRBD2. The CDR3 is 16 amino acids. The V segment lost 5 bases and the J segment 4 bases; nucleotides outside the gene matches: 12. Germline V CDR1 and CDR2: SNHLY, FYNNEI.

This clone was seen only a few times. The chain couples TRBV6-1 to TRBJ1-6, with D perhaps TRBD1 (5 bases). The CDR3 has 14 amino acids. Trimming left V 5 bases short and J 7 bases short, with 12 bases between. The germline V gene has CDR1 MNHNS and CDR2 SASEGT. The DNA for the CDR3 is TGTGCCAGCAGTTTCAGGGAGTACAATTCACCCCTCCACTTT. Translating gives CASSFREYNSPLHF.

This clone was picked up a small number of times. CDR3 in amino acids: CSVTGGEETQYF. The CDR3 DNA reads as TGCAGCGTTACAGGGGGCGAAGAGACCCAGTACTTC. The rearrangement uses TRBV29-1 and TRBJ2-5; 9 bases map to TRBD1. V lost 5 bases to trimming and J lost 3 bases; unmatched junction nucleotides: 1. Germline CDR1 is SQVTM and CDR2 is ANQGSEA. This CDR3 region has 12 residues. The full variable domain, completed using reference TRBV29-1 and TRBJ2-5, is SAVISQKPSRDICQRGTSLTIQCQVDSQVTMMFWYRQQPGQSLTLIATANQGSEATYESGFVIDKFPISRPNLTFSTLTVSNMSPEDSSIYLCSVTGGEETQYFGPGTRLLVL.

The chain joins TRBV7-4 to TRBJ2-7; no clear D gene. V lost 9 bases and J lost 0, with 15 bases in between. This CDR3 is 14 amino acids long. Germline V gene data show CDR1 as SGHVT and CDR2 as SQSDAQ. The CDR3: CASPNGTFSYEQYF. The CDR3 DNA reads TGTGCCAGTCCGAACGGAACTTTCTCCTACGAGCAGTACTTC.

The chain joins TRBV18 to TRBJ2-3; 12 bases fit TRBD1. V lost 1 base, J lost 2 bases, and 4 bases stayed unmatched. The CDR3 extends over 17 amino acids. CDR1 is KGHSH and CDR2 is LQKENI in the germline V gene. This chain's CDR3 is CASSPRGQGAVTDTQYF. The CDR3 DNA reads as TGTGCCAGCTCACCACGGGGACAGGGGGCGGTCACAGATACGCAGTATTTT.

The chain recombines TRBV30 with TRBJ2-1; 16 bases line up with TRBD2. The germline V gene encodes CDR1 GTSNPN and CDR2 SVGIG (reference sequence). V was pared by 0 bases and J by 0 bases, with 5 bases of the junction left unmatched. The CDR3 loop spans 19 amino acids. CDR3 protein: CAWSVQGLAGGRSYNEQFF. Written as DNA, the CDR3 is TGTGCCTGGAGTGTACAGGGACTAGCGGGGGGGCGCTCCTACAATGAGCAGTTCTTC.

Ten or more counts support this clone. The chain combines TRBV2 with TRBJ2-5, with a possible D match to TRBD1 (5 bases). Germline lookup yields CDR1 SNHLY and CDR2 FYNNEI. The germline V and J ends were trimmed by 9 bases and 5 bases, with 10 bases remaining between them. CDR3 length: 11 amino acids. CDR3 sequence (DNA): TGTGCCAGTTCCAGGGTGGAGACCCAGTACTTC. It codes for CASSRVETQYF.

The chain's CDR3 is CASRLSALCGGGRNQPQHF. CDR3 DNA: TGTGCAAGTCGCTTATCCGCCCTCTGCGGAGGGGGTCGAAATCAGCCCCAGCATTTT. The J gene is TRBJ1-5, the V gene TRBV12-2. TRBV12-2 has pseudogene status. The CDR3 is 19 residues long.

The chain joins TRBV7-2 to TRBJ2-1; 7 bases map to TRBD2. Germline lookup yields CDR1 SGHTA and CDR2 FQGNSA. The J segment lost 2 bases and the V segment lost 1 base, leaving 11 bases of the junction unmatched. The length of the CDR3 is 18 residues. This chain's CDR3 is CASSLDQGGSAAYNEQFF. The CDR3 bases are TGTGCCAGCAGCTTAGATCAGGGCGGGAGTGCAGCCTACAATGAGCAGTTCTTC.